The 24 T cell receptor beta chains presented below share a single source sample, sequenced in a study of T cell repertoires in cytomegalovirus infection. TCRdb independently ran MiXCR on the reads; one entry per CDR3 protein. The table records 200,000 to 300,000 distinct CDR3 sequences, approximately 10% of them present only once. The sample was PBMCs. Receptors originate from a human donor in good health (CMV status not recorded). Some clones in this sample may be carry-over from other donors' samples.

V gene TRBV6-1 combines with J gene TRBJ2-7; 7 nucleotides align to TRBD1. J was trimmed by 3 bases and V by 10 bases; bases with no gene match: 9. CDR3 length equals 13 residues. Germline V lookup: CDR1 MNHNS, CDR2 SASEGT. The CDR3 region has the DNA TGTGCCACCGAACCGGGACAGAACTACGAGCAGTACTTC. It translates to CATEPGQNYEQYF.

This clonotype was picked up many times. CDR3 protein: CASSLAGQGFGEKLFF. The CDR3 region has the DNA TGTGCCAGCAGCTTAGCGGGACAGGGGTTTGGTGAAAAACTGTTTTTT. The rearrangement joins TRBV7-2 to TRBJ1-4; TRBD1 matches 10 bases. With 0 bases clipped from V and 7 bases from J, the junction kept 5 bases outside the gene matches. This CDR3 spans 16 amino acids. Looked up from germline, CDR1 is SGHTA and CDR2 is FQGNSA.

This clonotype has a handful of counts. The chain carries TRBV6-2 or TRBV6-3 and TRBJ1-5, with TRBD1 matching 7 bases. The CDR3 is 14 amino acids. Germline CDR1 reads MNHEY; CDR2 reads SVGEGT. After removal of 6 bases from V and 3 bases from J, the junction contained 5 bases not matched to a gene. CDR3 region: CASSTDRTNQPQHF. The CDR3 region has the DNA TGTGCCAGCAGCACGGACAGGACCAATCAGCCCCAGCATTTT.

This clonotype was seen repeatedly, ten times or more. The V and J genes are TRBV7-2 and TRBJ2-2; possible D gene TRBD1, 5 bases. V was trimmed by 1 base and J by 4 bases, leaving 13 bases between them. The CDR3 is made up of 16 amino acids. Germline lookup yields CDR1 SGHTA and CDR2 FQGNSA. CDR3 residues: CASSLVRQSLTGELFF. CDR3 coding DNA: TGTGCCAGCAGCTTAGTCAGACAGAGTCTCACCGGGGAGCTGTTTTTT.

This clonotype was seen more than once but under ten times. This CDR3 reads CASSLGFTEAFF. The CDR3 DNA sequence: TGTGCCAGCAGCTTAGGATTCACTGAAGCTTTCTTT. The chain has TRBV7-2 and TRBJ1-1; D is unclear. Trimming removed 1 base from V and 4 bases from J, with 4 bases in between. CDR3 length equals 12 residues. Germline values: CDR1 SGHTA, CDR2 FQGNSA.

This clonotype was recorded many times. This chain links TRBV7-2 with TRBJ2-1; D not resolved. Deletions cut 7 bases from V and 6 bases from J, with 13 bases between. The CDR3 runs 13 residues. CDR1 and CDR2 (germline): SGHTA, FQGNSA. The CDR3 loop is CASTFLIGNEQFF. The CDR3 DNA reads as TGTGCCAGCACCTTTCTTATCGGCAATGAGCAGTTCTTC.

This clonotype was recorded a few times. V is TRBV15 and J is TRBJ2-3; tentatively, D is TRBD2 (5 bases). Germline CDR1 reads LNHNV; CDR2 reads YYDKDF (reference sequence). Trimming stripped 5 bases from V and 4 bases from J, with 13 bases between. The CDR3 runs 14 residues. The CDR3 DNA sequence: TGTGCCACCAGCGCGGGTAGGATCGCAGATACGCAGTATTTT. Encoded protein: CATSAGRIADTQYF. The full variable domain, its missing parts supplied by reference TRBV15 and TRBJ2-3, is DAMVIQNPRYQVTQFGKPVTLSCSQTLNHNVMYWYQQKSSQAPKLLFHYYDKDFNNEADTPDNFQSRRPNTSFCFLDIRSPGLGDTAMYLCATSAGRIADTQYFGPGTRLTVL.

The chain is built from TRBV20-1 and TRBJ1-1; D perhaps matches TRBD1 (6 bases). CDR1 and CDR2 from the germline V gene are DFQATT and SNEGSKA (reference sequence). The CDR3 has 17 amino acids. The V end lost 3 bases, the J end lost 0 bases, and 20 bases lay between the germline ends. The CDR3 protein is CSASPPPGQGMNTEAFF. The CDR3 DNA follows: TGCAGTGCTAGCCCACCGCCGGGACAAGGGATGAACACTGAAGCTTTCTTT.

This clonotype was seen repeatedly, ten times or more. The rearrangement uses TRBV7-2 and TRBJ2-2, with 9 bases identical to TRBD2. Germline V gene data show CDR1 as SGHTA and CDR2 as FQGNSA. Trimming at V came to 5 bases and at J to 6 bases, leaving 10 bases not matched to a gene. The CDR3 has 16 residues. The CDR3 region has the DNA TGTGCCAGCAGCAAAGTGGCGGGGGGGCCCGCCGGGGAGCTGTTTTTT. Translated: CASSKVAGGPAGELFF.

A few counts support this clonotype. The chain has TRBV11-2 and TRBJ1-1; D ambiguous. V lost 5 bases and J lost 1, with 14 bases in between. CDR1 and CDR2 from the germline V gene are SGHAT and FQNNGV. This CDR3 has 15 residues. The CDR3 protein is CASSPDKTRNTEAFF. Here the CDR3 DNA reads TGTGCCAGCAGCCCTGACAAGACGAGGAACACTGAAGCTTTCTTT.

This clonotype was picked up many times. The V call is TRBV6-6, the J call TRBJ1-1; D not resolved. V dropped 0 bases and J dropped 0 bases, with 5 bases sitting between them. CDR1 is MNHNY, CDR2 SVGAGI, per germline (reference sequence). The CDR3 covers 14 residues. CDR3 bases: TGTGCCAGCAGTTACTCGGGCATGAACACTGAAGCTTTCTTT. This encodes CASSYSGMNTEAFF.

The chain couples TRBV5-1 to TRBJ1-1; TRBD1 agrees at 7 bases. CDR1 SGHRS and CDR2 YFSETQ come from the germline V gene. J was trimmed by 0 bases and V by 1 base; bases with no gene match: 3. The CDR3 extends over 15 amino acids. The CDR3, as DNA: TGCGCCAGCAGCTTGACAGGGGCGTTGAACACTGAAGCTTTCTTT. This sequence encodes CASSLTGALNTEAFF.

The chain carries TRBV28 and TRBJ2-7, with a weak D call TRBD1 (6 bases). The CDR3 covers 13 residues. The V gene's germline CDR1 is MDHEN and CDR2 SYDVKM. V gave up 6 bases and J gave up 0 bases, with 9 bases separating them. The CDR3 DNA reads TGTGCCAGCAGGAGACAGGCCTCCTACGAGCAGTACTTC. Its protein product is CASRRQASYEQYF.

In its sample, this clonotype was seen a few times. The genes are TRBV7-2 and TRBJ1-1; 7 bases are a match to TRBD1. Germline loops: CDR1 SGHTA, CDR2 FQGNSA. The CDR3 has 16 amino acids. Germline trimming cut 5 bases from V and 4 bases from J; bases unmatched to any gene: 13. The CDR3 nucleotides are TGTGCCAGCAGCACAGCAGGGACAGCCAGGGGCACTGAAGCTTTCTTT. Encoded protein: CASSTAGTARGTEAFF.

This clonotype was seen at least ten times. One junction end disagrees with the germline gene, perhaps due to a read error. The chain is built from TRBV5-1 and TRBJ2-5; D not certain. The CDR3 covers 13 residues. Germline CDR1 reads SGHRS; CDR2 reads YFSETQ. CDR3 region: CASSLGSQETQYF. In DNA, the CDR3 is TGTGCCAGCAGCTTAGGCTCACAAGAGACCCAGTACTTC.

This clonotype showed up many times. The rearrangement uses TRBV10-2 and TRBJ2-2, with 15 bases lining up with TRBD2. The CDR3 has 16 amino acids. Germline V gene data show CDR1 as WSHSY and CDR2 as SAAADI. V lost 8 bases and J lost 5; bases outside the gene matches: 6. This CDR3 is CASSGTSGRPTGELFF. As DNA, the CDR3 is TGCGCCAGCTCCGGGACTAGCGGGAGGCCGACCGGGGAGCTGTTTTTT.

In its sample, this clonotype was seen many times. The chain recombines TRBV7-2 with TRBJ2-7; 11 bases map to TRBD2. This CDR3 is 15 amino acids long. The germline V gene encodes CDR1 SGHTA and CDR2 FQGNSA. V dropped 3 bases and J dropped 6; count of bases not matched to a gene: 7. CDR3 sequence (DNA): TGTGCCAGCAGCTTGAGAACTAGCGGGAGTGGCGAGCAGTACTTC. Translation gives CASSLRTSGSGEQYF.

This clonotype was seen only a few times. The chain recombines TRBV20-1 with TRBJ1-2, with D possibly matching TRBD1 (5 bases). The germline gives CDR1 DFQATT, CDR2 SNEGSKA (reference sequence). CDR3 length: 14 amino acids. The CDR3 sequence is CSSQRDRSNYGYTF. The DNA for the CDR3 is TGCAGCTCACAACGGGACCGCTCTAACTATGGCTACACCTTC.

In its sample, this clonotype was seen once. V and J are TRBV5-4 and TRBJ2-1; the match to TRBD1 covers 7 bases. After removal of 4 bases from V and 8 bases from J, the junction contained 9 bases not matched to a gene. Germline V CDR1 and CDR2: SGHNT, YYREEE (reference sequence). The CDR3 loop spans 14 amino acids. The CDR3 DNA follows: TGTGCCAGCAGCGGCGGACAGGCCCGGGATGAGCAGTTCTTC. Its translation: CASSGGQARDEQFF.

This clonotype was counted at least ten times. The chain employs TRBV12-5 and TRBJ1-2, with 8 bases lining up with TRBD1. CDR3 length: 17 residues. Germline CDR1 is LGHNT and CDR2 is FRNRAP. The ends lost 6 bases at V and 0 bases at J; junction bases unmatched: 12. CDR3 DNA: TGTGCTAGTGGCTCCCAGAGACAGGGGAAGGCTAACTATGGCTACACCTTC. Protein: CASGSQRQGKANYGYTF.

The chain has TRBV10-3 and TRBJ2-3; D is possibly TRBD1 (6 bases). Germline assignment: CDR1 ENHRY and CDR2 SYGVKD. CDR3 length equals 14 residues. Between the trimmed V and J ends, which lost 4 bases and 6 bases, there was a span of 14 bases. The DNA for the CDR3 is TGTGCCATCAGTGCGTCTACAGGGTTGGATACGCAGTATTTT. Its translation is CAISASTGLDTQYF.

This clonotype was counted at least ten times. The CDR3 loop is CASSLAGTGGKHEQYF. As DNA, the CDR3 is TGTGCCAGCAGCTTAGCCGGGACAGGGGGCAAACACGAGCAGTACTTC. J is TRBJ2-7 and V is TRBV7-2; 12 nucleotides match TRBD1. Germline trimming cut 0 bases from V and 5 bases from J; bases unmatched to any gene: 5. This CDR3 is built from 16 residues. Germline CDR1 SGHTA, CDR2 FQGNSA.

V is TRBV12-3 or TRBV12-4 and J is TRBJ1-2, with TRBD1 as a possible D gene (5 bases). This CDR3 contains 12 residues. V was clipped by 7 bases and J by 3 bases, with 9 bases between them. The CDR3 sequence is CASNSGYYGYTF. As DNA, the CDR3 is TGTGCCAGCAACTCAGGGTACTATGGCTACACCTTC.

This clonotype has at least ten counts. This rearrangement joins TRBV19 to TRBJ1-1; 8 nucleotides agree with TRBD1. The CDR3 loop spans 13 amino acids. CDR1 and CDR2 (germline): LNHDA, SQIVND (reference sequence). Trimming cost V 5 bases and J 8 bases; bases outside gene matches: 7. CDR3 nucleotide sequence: TGTGCCAGTAGTCCACGGACAGGGTTGGAAGCTTTCTTT. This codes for CASSPRTGLEAFF.